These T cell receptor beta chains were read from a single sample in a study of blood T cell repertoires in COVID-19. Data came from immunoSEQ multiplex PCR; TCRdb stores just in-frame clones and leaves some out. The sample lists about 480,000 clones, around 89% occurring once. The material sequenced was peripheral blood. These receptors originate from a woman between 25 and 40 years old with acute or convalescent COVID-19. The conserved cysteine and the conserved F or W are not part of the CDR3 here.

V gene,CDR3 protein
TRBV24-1,ATSDSRTGGRNQPQH
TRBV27,ASSPIRSGGETQY
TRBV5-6,ASSFGGQGAFWNEQY
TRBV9,ASSVDGGTNEKLF
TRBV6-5,ASSWRVNTEAF
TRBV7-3,ASSLGDRDSYEQY
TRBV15,ATSRAGKMGETQY
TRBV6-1,ASSDAPGGANVLT
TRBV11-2,ATPGRGPSYEQY
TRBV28,ASSPQKGGSGNTIY
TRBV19,ASSQGSLNTEAF
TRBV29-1,SVEQGTEAF